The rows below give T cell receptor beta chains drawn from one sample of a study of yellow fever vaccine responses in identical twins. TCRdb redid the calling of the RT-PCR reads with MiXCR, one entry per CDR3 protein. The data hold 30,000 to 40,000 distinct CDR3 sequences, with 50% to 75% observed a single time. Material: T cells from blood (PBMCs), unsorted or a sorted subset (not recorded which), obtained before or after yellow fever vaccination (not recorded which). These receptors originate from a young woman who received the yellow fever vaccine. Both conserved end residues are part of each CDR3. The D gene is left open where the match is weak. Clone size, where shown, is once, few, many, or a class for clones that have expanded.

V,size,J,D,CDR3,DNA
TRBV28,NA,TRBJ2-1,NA,CASSLRSGGVKSSYNEQFF,TGTGCCAGCAGCCTCCGATCAGGGGGGGTTAAGAGCTCCTACAATGAGCAGTTCTTC
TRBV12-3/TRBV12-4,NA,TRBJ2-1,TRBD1,CASSRTGKNEQFF,TGTGCCAGCAGCAGGACAGGGAAGAATGAGCAGTTCTTC
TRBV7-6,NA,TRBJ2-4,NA,CASSPFPPGIQYF,TGTGCCAGCAGCCCCTTTCCTCCAGGCATTCAGTACTTC
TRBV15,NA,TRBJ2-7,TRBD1,CATSSRDRGPEQYF,TGTGCCACCAGCAGCCGGGACAGGGGCCCCGAGCAGTACTTC
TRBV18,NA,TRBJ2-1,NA,CASSPRLDPEQFF,TGTGCCAGCTCACCAAGACTAGATCCTGAGCAGTTCTTC
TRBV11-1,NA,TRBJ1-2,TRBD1,CASSFGTGVSPGYTF,TGTGCCAGCAGCTTCGGGACAGGGGTTTCCCCTGGCTACACCTTC
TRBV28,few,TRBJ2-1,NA,CASSLSYEQFF,TGTGCCAGCAGTTTGTCATATGAGCAGTTCTTC
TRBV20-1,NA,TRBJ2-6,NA,CSAYSGANVLTF,TGCAGTGCCTACTCTGGGGCCAACGTCCTGACTTTC
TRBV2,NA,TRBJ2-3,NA,CASFGRTQYF,TGTGCCAGTTTTGGGAGAACGCAGTATTTT
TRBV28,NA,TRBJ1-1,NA,CASSFGFTEAFF,TGTGCCAGCAGTTTCGGGTTCACTGAAGCTTTCTTT
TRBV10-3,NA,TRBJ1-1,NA,CAIRPDRLNTEAFF,TGTGCCATCAGGCCCGACAGACTGAACACTGAAGCTTTCTTT
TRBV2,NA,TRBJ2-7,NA,CASSELVGEQYF,TGTGCCAGCAGTGAACTAGTGGGCGAGCAGTACTTC
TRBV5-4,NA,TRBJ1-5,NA,CASSAEVIQPQHF,TGTGCCAGCAGCGCAGAGGTAATTCAGCCCCAGCATTTT
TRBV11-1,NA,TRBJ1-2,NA,CASSLQGGGSDYGYTF,TGTGCCAGCAGCTTACAAGGGGGGGGCTCCGACTATGGCTACACCTTC
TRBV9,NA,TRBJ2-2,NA,CASSVDPLLAGELFF,TGTGCCAGCAGCGTAGATCCCCTCCTGGCCGGGGAGCTGTTTTTT
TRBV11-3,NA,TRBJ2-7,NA,CASSSFRDNYEQYF,TGTGCCAGCAGCTCTTTCCGGGACAACTACGAGCAGTACTTC
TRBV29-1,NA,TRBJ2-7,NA,CSVGDSTKPTYEQYF,TGCAGCGTCGGCGACAGCACCAAGCCAACCTACGAGCAGTACTTC
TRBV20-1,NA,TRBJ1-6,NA,CSASGGLGSPLHF,TGCAGTGCTAGTGGGGGGCTTGGGTCACCCCTCCACTTT
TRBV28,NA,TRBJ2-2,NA,CASHGLPGTGELFF,TGTGCCAGCCACGGACTTCCCGGCACCGGGGAGCTGTTTTTT
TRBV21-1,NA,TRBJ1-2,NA,CASSKGLSGYGYTF,TGTGCCAGCAGCAAAGGCCTCTCGGGCTATGGCTACACCTTC
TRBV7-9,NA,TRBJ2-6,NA,CASSPGGANVLTF,TGTGCCAGCAGCCCAGGTGGGGCCAACGTCCTGACTTTC
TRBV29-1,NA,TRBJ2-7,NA,CSVSPGYSSYEQYF,TGCAGCGTATCTCCGGGATACAGCTCCTACGAGCAGTACTTC
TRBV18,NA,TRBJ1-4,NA,CASSRETKNEKLFF,TGTGCCAGCTCACGAGAGACGAAAAATGAAAAACTGTTTTTT
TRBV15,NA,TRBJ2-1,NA,CATSRDRVAEQFF,TGTGCCACCAGCAGAGACAGGGTAGCTGAGCAGTTCTTC
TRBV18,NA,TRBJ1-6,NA,CASSVAGSYNSPLPF,TGTGCCAGCTCAGTAGCCGGGAGTTATAATTCACCCCTCCCCTTT